The subject of this entry is one T cell receptor beta chain. What it binds is unknown. This sample stems from a study of shared clonotypes between healthy human individuals. General study results and limits: Only blood was sampled, and tissue TCR repertoires likely differ from blood ones.

Donors, without exception, were Caucasian adults residing in Nashville, Tennessee. When samples were unsorted, 75 million to 95 million PBMCs were used for genomic DNA. Germline assignment: CDR1 MNHNS and CDR2 SASEGT. With 0 bases removed from V and 5 bases from J, the gap between germline ends came to 7 bases. There are 13 residues in the CDR3. Ten immunoSEQ deep assay plates held the unsorted PBMC DNA. TCRdb keeps only in-frame clones here, not all; method: immunoSEQ multiplex PCR. The data contain about 490,000 clones, around 80% of them singletons. Specimen: PBMCs. The origin of this receptor is a woman aged 40 to 50 in good health. Some clones in this sample may be carry-over from other donors' samples. The rearrangement links TRBV6-1 to TRBJ1-2, with unresolved D. CDR3 sequence (DNA): TGTGCCAGCAGTGAAGCCGGCGTATATGGCTACACCTTC. It codes for CASSEAGVYGYTF.